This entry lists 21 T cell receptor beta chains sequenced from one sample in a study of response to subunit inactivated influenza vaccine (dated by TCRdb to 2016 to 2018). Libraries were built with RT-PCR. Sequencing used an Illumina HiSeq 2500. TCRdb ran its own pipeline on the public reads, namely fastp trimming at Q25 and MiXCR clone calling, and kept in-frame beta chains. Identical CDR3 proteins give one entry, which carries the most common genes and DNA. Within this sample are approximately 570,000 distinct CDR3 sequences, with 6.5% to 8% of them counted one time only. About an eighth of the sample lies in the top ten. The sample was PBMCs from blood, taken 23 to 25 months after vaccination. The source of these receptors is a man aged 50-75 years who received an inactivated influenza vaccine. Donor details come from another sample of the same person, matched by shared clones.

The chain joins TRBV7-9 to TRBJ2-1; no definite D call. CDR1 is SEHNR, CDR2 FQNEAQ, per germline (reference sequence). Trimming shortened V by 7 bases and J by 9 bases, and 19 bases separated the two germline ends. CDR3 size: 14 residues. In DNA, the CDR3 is TGTGCCAGCAACCCTCCAAATACACTCGGTGAGCAGTTCTTC. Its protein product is CASNPPNTLGEQFF. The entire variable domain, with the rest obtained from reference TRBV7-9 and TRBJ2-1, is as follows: DTGVSQNPRHKITKRGQNVTFRCDPISEHNRLYWYRQTLGQGPEFLTYFQNEAQLEKSRLLSDRFSAERPKGSFSTLEIQRTEQGDSAMYLCASNPPNTLGEQFFGPGTRLTVL.

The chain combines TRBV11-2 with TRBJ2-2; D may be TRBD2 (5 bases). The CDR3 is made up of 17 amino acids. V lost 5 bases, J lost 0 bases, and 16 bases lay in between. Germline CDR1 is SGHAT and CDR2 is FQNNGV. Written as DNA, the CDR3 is TGTGCCAGCAGCCGCATTGGGAGCCCCCCGAACACCGGGGAGCTGTTTTTT. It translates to CASSRIGSPPNTGELFF.

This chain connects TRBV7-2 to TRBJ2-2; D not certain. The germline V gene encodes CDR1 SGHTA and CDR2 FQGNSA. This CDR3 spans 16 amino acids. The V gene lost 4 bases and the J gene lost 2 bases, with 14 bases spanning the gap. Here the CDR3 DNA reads TGTGCCAGCAGCTGGACGGTTGGACGAAACACCGGGGAGCTGTTTTTT. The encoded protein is CASSWTVGRNTGELFF. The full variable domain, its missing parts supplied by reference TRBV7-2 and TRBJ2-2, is GAGVSQSPSNKVTEKGKDVELRCDPISGHTALYWYRQSLGQGLEFLIYFQGNSAPDKSGLPSDRFSAERTGGSVSTLTIQRTQQEDSAVYLCASSWTVGRNTGELFFGEGSRLTVL.

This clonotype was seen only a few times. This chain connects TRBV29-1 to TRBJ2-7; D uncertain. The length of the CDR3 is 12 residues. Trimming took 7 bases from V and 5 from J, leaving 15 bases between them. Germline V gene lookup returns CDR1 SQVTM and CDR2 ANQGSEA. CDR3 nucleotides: TGCAGCGCTGACGGCCCATCGCACGAGCAGTACTTC. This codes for CSADGPSHEQYF.

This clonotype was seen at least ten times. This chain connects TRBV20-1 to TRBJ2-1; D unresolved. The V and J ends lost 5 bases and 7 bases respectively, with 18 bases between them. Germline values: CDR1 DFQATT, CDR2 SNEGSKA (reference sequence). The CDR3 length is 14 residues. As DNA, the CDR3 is TGCAGTGCTCCTGATTTCAGCACAGCTAATGAGCAGTTCTTC. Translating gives CSAPDFSTANEQFF.

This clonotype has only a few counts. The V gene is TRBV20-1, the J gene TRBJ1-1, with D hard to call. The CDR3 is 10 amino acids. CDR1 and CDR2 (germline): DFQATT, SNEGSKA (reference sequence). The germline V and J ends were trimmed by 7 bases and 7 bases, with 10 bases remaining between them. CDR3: CSGYRGEAFF. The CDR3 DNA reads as TGCAGTGGTTACCGGGGTGAAGCTTTCTTT.

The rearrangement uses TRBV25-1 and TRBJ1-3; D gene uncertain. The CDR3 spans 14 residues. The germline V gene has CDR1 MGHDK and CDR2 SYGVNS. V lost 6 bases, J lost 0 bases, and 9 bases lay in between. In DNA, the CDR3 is TGTGCCAGCAGCGATTGGAGCTCTGGAAACACCATATATTTT. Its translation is CASSDWSSGNTIYF. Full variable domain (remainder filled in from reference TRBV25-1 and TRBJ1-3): EADIYQTPRYLVIGTGKKITLECSQTMGHDKMYWYQQDPGMELHLIHYSYGVNSTEKGDLSSESTVSRIRTEHFPLTLESARPSHTSQYLCASSDWSSGNTIYFGEGSWLTVV.

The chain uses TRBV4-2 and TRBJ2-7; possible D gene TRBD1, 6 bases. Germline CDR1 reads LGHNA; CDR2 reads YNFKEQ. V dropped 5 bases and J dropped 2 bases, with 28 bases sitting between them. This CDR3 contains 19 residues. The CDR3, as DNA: TGTGCCAGCAGCGCAGGGGTAGGGCCACCTCAAATGGTAGCCTACGAGCAGTACTTC. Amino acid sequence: CASSAGVGPPQMVAYEQYF.

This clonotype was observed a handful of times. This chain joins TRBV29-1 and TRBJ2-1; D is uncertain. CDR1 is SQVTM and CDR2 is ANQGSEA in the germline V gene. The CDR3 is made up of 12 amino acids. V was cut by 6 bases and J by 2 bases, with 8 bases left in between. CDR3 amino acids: CSVDGPYNEQFF. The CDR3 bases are TGCAGCGTCGACGGGCCCTACAATGAGCAGTTCTTC.

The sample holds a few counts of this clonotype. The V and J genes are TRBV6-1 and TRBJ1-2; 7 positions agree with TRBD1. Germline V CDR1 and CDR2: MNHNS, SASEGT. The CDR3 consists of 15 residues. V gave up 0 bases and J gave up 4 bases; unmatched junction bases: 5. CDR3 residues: CASSEAGQSLYGYTF. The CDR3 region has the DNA TGTGCCAGCAGTGAAGCGGGACAGAGTCTCTATGGCTACACCTTC.

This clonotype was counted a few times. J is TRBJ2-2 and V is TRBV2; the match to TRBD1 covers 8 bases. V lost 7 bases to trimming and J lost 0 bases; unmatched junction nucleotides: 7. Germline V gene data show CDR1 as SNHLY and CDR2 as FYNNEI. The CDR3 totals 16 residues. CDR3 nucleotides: TGTGCCAGCAACCGACAGGGGCTTGCGAACACCGGGGAGCTGTTTTTT. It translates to CASNRQGLANTGELFF.

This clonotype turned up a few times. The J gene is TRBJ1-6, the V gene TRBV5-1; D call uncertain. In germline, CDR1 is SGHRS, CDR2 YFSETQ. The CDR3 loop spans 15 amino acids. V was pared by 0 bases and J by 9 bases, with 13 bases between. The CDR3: CASSLETGGASPLHF. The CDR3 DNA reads TGCGCCAGCAGCTTGGAAACCGGCGGAGCTTCACCCCTCCACTTT. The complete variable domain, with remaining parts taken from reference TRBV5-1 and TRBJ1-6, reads KAGVTQTPRYLIKTRGQQVTLSCSPISGHRSVSWYQQTPGQGLQFLFEYFSETQRNKGNFPGRFSGRQFSNSRSEMNVSTLELGDSALYLCASSLETGGASPLHFGNGTRLTVT.

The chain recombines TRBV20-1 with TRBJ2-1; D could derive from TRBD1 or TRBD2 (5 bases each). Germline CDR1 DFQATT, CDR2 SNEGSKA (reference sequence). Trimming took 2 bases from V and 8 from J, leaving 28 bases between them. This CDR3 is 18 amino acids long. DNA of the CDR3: TGCAGTGCTAGACTCCCGTACAGGACCCCGGGGTTCATGGATGAGCAGTTCTTC. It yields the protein CSARLPYRTPGFMDEQFF.

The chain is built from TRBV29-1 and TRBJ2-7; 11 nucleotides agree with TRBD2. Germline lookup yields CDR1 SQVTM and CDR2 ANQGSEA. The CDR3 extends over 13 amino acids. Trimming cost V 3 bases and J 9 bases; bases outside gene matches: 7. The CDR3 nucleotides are TGCAGCGTTGAGGGACTAGCGGTACGAGGGCAGTACTTC. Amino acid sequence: CSVEGLAVRGQYF.

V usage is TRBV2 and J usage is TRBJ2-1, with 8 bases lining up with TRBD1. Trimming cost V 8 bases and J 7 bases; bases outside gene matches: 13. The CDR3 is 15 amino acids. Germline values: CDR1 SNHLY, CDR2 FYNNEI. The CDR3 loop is CASGITGGGWNEQFF. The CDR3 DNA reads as TGTGCCAGCGGGATCACAGGGGGTGGGTGGAATGAGCAGTTCTTC.

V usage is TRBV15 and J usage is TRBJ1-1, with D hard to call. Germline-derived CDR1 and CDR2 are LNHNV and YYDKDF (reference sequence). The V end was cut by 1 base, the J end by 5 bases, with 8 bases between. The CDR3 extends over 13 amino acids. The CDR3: CATSRAERTEAFF. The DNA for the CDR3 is TGTGCCACCAGCAGAGCCGAGAGGACTGAAGCTTTCTTT.

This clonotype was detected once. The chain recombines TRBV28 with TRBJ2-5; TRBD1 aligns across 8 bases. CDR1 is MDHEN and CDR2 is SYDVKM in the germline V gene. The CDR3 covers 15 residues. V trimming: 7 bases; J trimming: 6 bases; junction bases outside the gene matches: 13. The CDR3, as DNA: TGTGCCAGCAATCTCTCCGGGACAGGCCGAAAGACCCAGTACTTC. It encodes CASNLSGTGRKTQYF. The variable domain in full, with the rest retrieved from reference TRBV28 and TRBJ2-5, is DVKVTQSSRYLVKRTGEKVFLECVQDMDHENMFWYRQDPGLGLRLIYFSYDVKMKEKGDIPEGYSVSREKKERFSLILESASTNQTSMYLCASNLSGTGRKTQYFGPGTRLLVL.

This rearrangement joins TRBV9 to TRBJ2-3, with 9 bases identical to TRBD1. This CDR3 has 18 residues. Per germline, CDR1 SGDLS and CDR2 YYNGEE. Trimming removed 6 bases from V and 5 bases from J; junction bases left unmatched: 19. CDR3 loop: CASTWGQGLFSSEDTQYF. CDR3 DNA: TGTGCCAGCACCTGGGGACAGGGACTATTCAGCTCCGAAGATACGCAGTATTTT. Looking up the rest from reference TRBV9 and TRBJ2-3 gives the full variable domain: DSGVTQTPKHLITATGQRVTLRCSPRSGDLSVYWYQQSLDQGLQFLIQYYNGEERAKGNILERFSAQQFPDLHSELNLSSLELGDSALYFCASTWGQGLFSSEDTQYFGPGTRLTVL.

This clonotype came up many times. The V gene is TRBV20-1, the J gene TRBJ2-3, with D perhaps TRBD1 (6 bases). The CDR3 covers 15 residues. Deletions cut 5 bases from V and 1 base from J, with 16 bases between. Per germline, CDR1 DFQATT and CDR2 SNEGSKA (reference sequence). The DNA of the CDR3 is TGCAGTGCTCCCGTACAGGGTTCGGGCACAGATACGCAGTATTTT. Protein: CSAPVQGSGTDTQYF.

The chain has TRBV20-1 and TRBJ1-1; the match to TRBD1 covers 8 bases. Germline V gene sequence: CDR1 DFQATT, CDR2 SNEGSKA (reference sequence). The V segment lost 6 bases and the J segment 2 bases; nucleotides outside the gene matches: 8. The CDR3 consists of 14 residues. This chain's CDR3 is CSATGALVNTEAFF. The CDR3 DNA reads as TGCAGTGCGACAGGGGCTTTGGTAAACACTGAAGCTTTCTTT.

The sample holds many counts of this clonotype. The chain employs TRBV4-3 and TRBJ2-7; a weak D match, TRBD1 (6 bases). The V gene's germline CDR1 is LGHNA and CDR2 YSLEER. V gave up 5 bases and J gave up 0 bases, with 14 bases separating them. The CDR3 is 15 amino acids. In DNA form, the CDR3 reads TGCGCCAGCAGCAAGCAGAGGGGGTTCTCCTACGAGCAGTACTTC. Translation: CASSKQRGFSYEQYF.